The clone carrying this TCR beta chain has only a few counts. Each individual donor underwent a draw of ten milliliters of peripheral blood. The sample belongs to a study of blood T cells in healthy people across ages. Study-wide background: The template switching approach captured approximately one barcoded beta molecule for every two T cells.

Germline CDR1 LGHNA, CDR2 YSLEER. The V end was cut by 0 bases, the J end by 0 bases, with 13 bases between. The CDR3 has 17 residues. The second PCR ran about 7 to 12 cycles with a sample-barcoded 5' primer and J-beta primers. The template-switch adaptor, which had 12 random nucleotides, put a tag on each cDNA molecule. TCRdb processed the 5' RACE reads anew with MiXCR; each CDR3 protein has one entry. Here the sample spans 800,000 to 950,000 distinct CDR3 sequences, 25% to 30% being singletons. This same sample was also taken into another study, of T cells of mothers and their children. That work states: Per 15 ul, 1.5 ug of RNA was used, with all extracted RNA going into cDNA synthesis.

This clonotype was obtained from a woman in her thirties or forties in good health. The specimen was blood. V is TRBV4-3 and J is TRBJ2-3; possibly TRBD2 for D (6 bases). Written as DNA, the CDR3 is TGCGCCAGCAGCCAAGATTGGAGGGACTCTAGCACAGATACGCAGTATTTT. It yields the protein CASSQDWRDSSTDTQYF.